A single sample gave rise to the 17 T cell receptor beta chains below, sequenced in a study of OX40 agonist ivuxolimab in advanced cancers. TCRdb's table, derived via immunoSEQ multiplex PCR, lists solely in-frame clones and lacks some. The sample comprises 60,000 to 85,000 clones, 75% to 90% of which are singletons, and around 4% rests with the top ten. The sequenced sample was CD4+ or CD8+ T cells sorted from blood, obtained in a trial of the OX40 agonist ivuxolimab. The receptors originated from an adult with an advanced solid tumor such as melanoma, head and neck, liver or kidney cancer.

This chain connects TRBV27 to TRBJ2-7, with a tentative D call TRBD1 (5 bases). Germline CDR1 reads MNHEY; CDR2 reads SMNVEV (reference sequence). The CDR3 loop spans 14 amino acids. V lost 5 bases, J lost 1 base, and 12 bases lay in between. DNA for the CDR3: TGTGCCAGCAGTCTTCAGGGAAAGTCCTACGAGCAGTACTTC. Translating it yields CASSLQGKSYEQYF.

V is TRBV18 and J is TRBJ2-5, with a tentative D call TRBD2 (5 bases). Per the germline V gene, CDR1 is KGHSH and CDR2 is LQKENI. The CDR3 loop spans 14 amino acids. Trimming left V 0 bases short and J 1 base short, with 6 bases between. The CDR3, as DNA: TGTGCCAGCTCACCACCCGGGGTCCAAGAGACCCAGTACTTC. This gives the protein CASSPPGVQETQYF.

Worth noting for this clone: The same CDR3 can be traced to other DNA sequences in this sample. The rearrangement uses TRBV10-3 and TRBJ2-7, with D hard to call. Germline lookup yields CDR1 ENHRY and CDR2 SYGVKD. CDR3 length: 12 amino acids. V dropped 2 bases and J dropped 4 bases, with 6 bases sitting between them. The CDR3 reads CAISENTYEQYF. CDR3 nucleotide sequence: TGTGCCATCAGTGAGAATACTTACGAGCAGTACTTC.

The CDR3 sequence: CASSLAPGRNYEQYF. The CDR3 DNA reads TGTGCCAGCAGCTTAGCTCCGGGACGGAATTACGAGCAGTACTTC. V and J are TRBV7-2 and TRBJ2-7; D may be TRBD1 or TRBD2 (5 bases each). Germline CDR1 is SGHTA and CDR2 is FQGNSA. The CDR3 covers 15 residues. Trimming left V 0 bases short and J 4 bases short, with 13 bases between.

CDR3 amino acids: CASSPRSGGTSSYNEQFF. The CDR3 nucleotides are TGTGCCAGCTCACCACGGTCGGGGGGGACTAGCTCCTACAATGAGCAGTTCTTC. V and J are TRBV18 and TRBJ2-1; 8 nucleotides line up with TRBD2. J gave up 0 bases and V 1 base, and 8 bases lay outside the gene matches. This CDR3 region has 18 residues. Germline V CDR1 and CDR2: KGHSH, LQKENI.

The rearrangement uses TRBV7-9 and TRBJ1-2, with 7 bases aligning to TRBD1. Looked up from germline, CDR1 is SEHNR and CDR2 is FQNEAQ (reference sequence). V lost 5 bases and J lost 4; bases outside the gene matches: 13. This CDR3 contains 16 residues. The CDR3 DNA reads as TGTGCCAGCAGCGGACAAGGACAGGACTACTCCTATGGCTACACCTTC. This gives the protein CASSGQGQDYSYGYTF.

Only one count was recorded for this clone. The CDR3 spells CASRSGQTYGYTF. CDR3 DNA: TGTGCCAGCAGGTCGGGACAGACCTATGGCTACACCTTC. This chain links TRBV6-1 with TRBJ1-2, with TRBD1 identical over 7 bases. J lost 4 bases, V lost 6 bases, and 5 bases had no gene match. The V gene's germline CDR1 is MNHNS and CDR2 SASEGT. This CDR3 comprises 13 residues.

The V call is TRBV4-2, the J call TRBJ2-7; 8 nucleotides align to TRBD1. The CDR3 totals 17 residues. The germline V gene has CDR1 LGHNA and CDR2 YNFKEQ. J lost 0 bases, V lost 4 bases, and 11 bases had no gene match. The CDR3 region is CASSRQPGTGPSYEQYF. In DNA form, the CDR3 reads TGTGCCAGCAGCCGCCAGCCCGGGACAGGACCCTCCTACGAGCAGTACTTC.

The rearrangement joins TRBV15 to TRBJ2-6; D is unclear. The V end lost 6 bases, the J end lost 3 bases, and 0 bases lay between the germline ends. The CDR3 sequence is 11 residues long. Germline V gene lookup returns CDR1 LNHNV and CDR2 YYDKDF (reference sequence). The CDR3 is CATSGANVLTF. For the CDR3, the DNA is TGTGCCACCAGTGGGGCCAACGTCCTGACTTTC.

V usage is TRBV7-2 and J usage is TRBJ1-3; weak D call: TRBD1 (5 bases). V was shortened by 4 bases and J by 4 bases, with 17 bases between the two germline ends. CDR3 length: 16 residues. Looked up from germline, CDR1 is SGHTA and CDR2 is FQGNSA. The CDR3 DNA reads as TGTGCCAGCAGCTCCCTGTGGGGGGGAAGGGGAAACACCATATATTTT. Translation: CASSSLWGGRGNTIYF.

The rearrangement links TRBV28 to TRBJ2-2, with a weak D call TRBD2 (5 bases). Trimming removed 2 bases at V and 4 bases at J, with 11 bases between. The CDR3 runs 15 residues. Germline V gene data show CDR1 as MDHEN and CDR2 as SYDVKM. CDR3 in amino acids: CASSLGSAATGELFF. CDR3 nucleotides: TGTGCCAGCAGTTTAGGTAGCGCAGCCACCGGGGAGCTGTTTTTT.

The chain combines TRBV27 with TRBJ1-2, with 8 nucleotides matching TRBD1. The V and J ends lost 6 bases and 7 bases, in that order; junction bases with no gene match: 10. Germline V gene sequence: CDR1 MNHEY, CDR2 SMNVEV (reference sequence). This CDR3 is built from 14 residues. The CDR3 nucleotides read TGTGCCAGCAGGCCAAGCGGGACAGGCACTGGCTACACCTTC. The encoded protein is CASRPSGTGTGYTF.

The rearrangement joins TRBV28 to TRBJ2-7, with a tentative D call TRBD2 (6 bases). V was pared by 5 bases and J by 7 bases, with 12 bases between. The CDR3 is 12 residues long. The V gene's germline CDR1 is MDHEN and CDR2 SYDVKM. In DNA, the CDR3 is TGTGCCAGCAGTGGGGGGAGCCGTGAGCAGTACTTC. This translates into CASSGGSREQYF. The whole variable domain, filled in from reference TRBV28 and TRBJ2-7, reads DVKVTQSSRYLVKRTGEKVFLECVQDMDHENMFWYRQDPGLGLRLIYFSYDVKMKEKGDIPEGYSVSREKKERFSLILESASTNQTSMYLCASSGGSREQYFGPGTRLTVT.

The V and J genes are TRBV18 and TRBJ1-1; unclear D gene. The CDR3 is 14 residues long. Trimming cost V 4 bases and J 1 base, with 10 bases left between them. The V gene's germline CDR1 is KGHSH and CDR2 LQKENI. CDR3 residues: CASSLITGNTEAFF. The DNA of the CDR3 is TGTGCCAGCTCACTAATCACGGGGAACACTGAAGCTTTCTTT.

The chain uses TRBV25-1 and TRBJ1-5, with 8 bases identical to TRBD1. The CDR3 extends over 14 amino acids. Looked up from germline, CDR1 is MGHDK and CDR2 is SYGVNS. The trim removed 3 bases at V and 3 bases at J, leaving 1 base unmatched. The chain's CDR3 is CASSDRGPNQPQHF. CDR3 in DNA: TGTGCCAGCAGTGACAGGGGGCCCAATCAGCCCCAGCATTTT.

This clone has just a few counts. This chain joins TRBV4-1 and TRBJ2-7, with 8 bases aligning to TRBD2. CDR1 is MGHRA and CDR2 is YSYEKL in the germline V gene. The CDR3 spans 18 residues. The V segment lost 0 bases and the J segment 3 bases; nucleotides outside the gene matches: 13. The CDR3 nucleotides are TGCGCCAGCAGCCAAGAAGAGAGCGACGGGAGGGCCTACTACGAGCAGTACTTC. This sequence encodes CASSQEESDGRAYYEQYF.

About this clone: This specimen includes other DNA sequences encoding the same CDR3. The chain recombines TRBV6-6 with TRBJ1-1; D might be TRBD1 (6 bases). Germline CDR1 is MNHNY and CDR2 is SVGAGI (reference sequence). The CDR3 length is 15 residues. V was trimmed by 10 bases and J by 2 bases, leaving 20 bases between them. The CDR3 nucleotides read TGTGCCATCAGCATGGGGGCCTCGTCTAACACTGAAGCTTTCTTT. This gives the protein CAISMGASSNTEAFF.